This TCR beta chain appears in the sequencing data of a study of OX40 agonist ivuxolimab in advanced cancers. Findings and caveats of the study: Among T cells, CD8+ cells averaged more expanded clones than CD4+ cells. Among the lowest peripheral clonal expansion occurred in 0.1-3.0 mg/kg partial responders.

With respect to this clone: Its matching antigen is unknown.

CDR3 size: 18 residues. Germline CDR1 reads SNHLY; CDR2 reads FYNNEI. J lost 5 bases, V lost 0 bases, and 12 bases had no gene match. Anyone with autoimmune disease history or systemic immunosuppression was excluded. Repertoires were generated with immunoSEQ multiplex PCR, while TCRdb's copy carries only in-frame clones and drops some. The table has approximately 31,000 clones, roughly 87% seen once. J is TRBJ1-1 and V is TRBV2, with TRBD1 identical over 10 bases. This receptor was identified in an adult with an advanced solid tumor such as melanoma, head and neck, liver or kidney cancer. Sample: CD4+ or CD8+ T cells sorted from blood, taken in a trial of the OX40 agonist ivuxolimab. The CDR3 bases are TGTGCCAGCAGTGAAGCGCTGGGATCGGGACAGGGGAGAACTGAAGCTTTCTTT. Its translation: CASSEALGSGQGRTEAFF.